Shown below are 19 T cell receptor beta chains from a single sample sequenced in a study of high-grade serous ovarian cancer treatment subgroups. Tumor samples were obtained before definitive surgery or chemotherapy. The assay was immunoSEQ multiplex PCR, and TCRdb's table has in-frame clones only and misses some. The repertoire consists of several thousand clones, with about 85% occurring once and the leading ten covering 1.5% to 2%. What was sequenced was tumor tissue. All receptors derive from a human donor with high-grade serous ovarian cancer.

V is TRBV27 and J is TRBJ2-5, with D possibly matching TRBD1 (6 bases). This CDR3 contains 12 residues. Trimming took 10 bases from V and 2 from J, leaving 11 bases between them. CDR1 is MNHEY and CDR2 is SMNVEV in the germline V gene (reference sequence). This chain's CDR3 is CATTQGQETQYF. The CDR3 coding sequence is TGTGCCACCACTCAGGGGCAAGAGACCCAGTACTTC.

J is TRBJ2-3 and V is TRBV4-2, with 8 nucleotides matching TRBD1. J lost 4 bases, V lost 4 bases, and 7 bases had no gene match. This CDR3 is 15 amino acids long. Germline loops: CDR1 LGHNA, CDR2 YNFKEQ. CDR3 residues: CASSRGTGRADTQYF. The CDR3 DNA sequence: TGTGCCAGCAGCCGAGGGACAGGCCGTGCAGATACGCAGTATTTT.

This chain uses TRBV6-5 with TRBJ2-7; 10 bases agree with TRBD1. V shed 6 bases, J shed 3 bases, and the junction held 8 bases outside the gene matches. The CDR3 runs to 15 residues. Germline values: CDR1 MNHEY, CDR2 SVGAGI. DNA for the CDR3: TGTGCCAGCAGCCTGGGACAGGGGTTTATCTACGAGCAGTACTTC. Residues: CASSLGQGFIYEQYF.

V gene TRBV4-1 combines with J gene TRBJ2-3; TRBD1 agrees at 11 bases. V shed 0 bases and J 5 bases; nucleotides not matched to a gene: 4. The germline V gene has CDR1 MGHRA and CDR2 YSYEKL. CDR3 size: 16 residues. CDR3 in amino acids: CASSQESDRGLDTQYF. CDR3 nucleotides: TGCGCCAGCAGCCAAGAATCGGACAGGGGGCTAGATACGCAGTATTTT.

The chain couples TRBV11-2 to TRBJ1-2; D is perhaps TRBD1 (5 bases). Germline V gene lookup returns CDR1 SGHAT and CDR2 FQNNGV. Trimming left V 3 bases short and J 7 bases short, with 9 bases between. This CDR3 spans 12 amino acids. CDR3 nucleotides: TGTGCCAGCAGCTTTGGGGGGATTGGCTACACCTTC. The encoded protein is CASSFGGIGYTF.

This clone was seen a few times. The chain is built from TRBV14 and TRBJ1-2; 7 bases are shared with TRBD1. Germline CDR1 reads SGHDN; CDR2 reads FVKESK. The CDR3 extends over 15 amino acids. Trimming took 3 bases from V and 0 from J; bases not matched to a gene: 4. The CDR3 DNA is TGTGCCAGCAGCCACCGACAGGGTACTAACTATGGCTACACCTTC. This codes for CASSHRQGTNYGYTF.

The chain uses TRBV19 and TRBJ1-1; 11 nucleotides agree with TRBD1. The ends lost 9 bases at V and 1 base at J; junction bases unmatched: 4. The germline V gene encodes CDR1 LNHDA and CDR2 SQIVND (reference sequence). This CDR3 is 14 amino acids long. The CDR3 here is CASQDRGRNTEAFF. CDR3 bases: TGTGCCAGCCAGGACAGGGGGCGGAACACTGAAGCTTTCTTT.

The chain carries TRBV21-1 and TRBJ2-2. TRBV21-1 is a listed pseudogene. This CDR3 has 17 residues. The CDR3 sequence: CASSKALRGRDTGELFF. CDR3 nucleotide sequence: TGTGCCAGCAGCAAAGCGCTCCGGGGCAGGGACACCGGGGAGCTGTTTTTT.

The chain couples TRBV7-3 to TRBJ2-1, with 9 positions matching TRBD2. Germline-derived CDR1 and CDR2 are SGHTA and FQGTGA. The CDR3 totals 16 residues. J lost 6 bases, V lost 0 bases, and 6 bases had no gene match. CDR3 sequence: CASSLTGLAGLNEQFF. CDR3 DNA sequence: TGTGCCAGCAGCTTAACGGGGCTAGCGGGACTCAATGAGCAGTTCTTC.

The V call is TRBV10-3, the J call TRBJ2-3, with TRBD2 identical over 8 bases. The CDR3 covers 16 residues. Germline V gene lookup returns CDR1 ENHRY and CDR2 SYGVKD. After removal of 3 bases from V and 2 bases from J, the junction contained 7 bases not matched to a gene. Here the CDR3 DNA reads TGTGCCATCAGTGAACTAGCGGAGCAGAACACAGATACGCAGTATTTT. It translates to CAISELAEQNTDTQYF.

The chain has TRBV7-9 and TRBJ2-3; 7 nucleotides match TRBD2. CDR1 is SEHNR, CDR2 FQNEAQ, per germline (reference sequence). The junction had 8 bases not matched to a gene; V was cut back by 7 bases and J by 4 bases. The CDR3 is made up of 14 amino acids. CDR3 nucleotide sequence: TGTGCCAGCAACTGGGGGGGGATGGCAGATACGCAGTATTTT. This translates into CASNWGGMADTQYF.

The chain links TRBV7-8 to TRBJ2-7; TRBD1 might be the D (5 bases). The V end was cut by 1 base, the J end by 1 base, with 8 bases between. The CDR3 is 14 residues long. Germline V gives CDR1 SGHVS, CDR2 FQNEAQ. The CDR3 protein is CASSLGRQSYEQYF. CDR3 nucleotide sequence: TGTGCCAGCAGCTTAGGGCGACAGTCCTACGAGCAGTACTTC.

This clone was seen just once. The DNA for the CDR3 is TGTGCCAGCAGCTTGAGTTGGCAGGGGGTAGGCGAGACCCAGTACTTC. Protein product: CASSLSWQGVGETQYF. The chain has TRBV5-4 and TRBJ2-5, with 7 bases identical to TRBD1. V was pared by 1 base and J by 5 bases, with 11 bases of the junction left unmatched. The germline V gene encodes CDR1 SGHNT and CDR2 YYREEE (reference sequence). This CDR3 comprises 16 residues.

The rearrangement joins TRBV29-1 to TRBJ2-3, with D possibly being TRBD1 (6 bases). V lost 6 bases and J 6 bases, leaving 19 bases between the germline ends. The CDR3 is 14 residues long. The germline V gene encodes CDR1 SQVTM and CDR2 ANQGSEA. The CDR3 region is CSVGLTGHPDTQYF. Here the CDR3 DNA reads TGCAGCGTGGGCTTGACAGGTCATCCGGATACGCAGTATTTT.

This clone was seen only once. This chain joins TRBV30 and TRBJ2-1; 14 bases are shared with TRBD2. In germline, CDR1 is GTSNPN, CDR2 SVGIG (reference sequence). V gave up 2 bases and J gave up 7 bases; unmatched junction bases: 4. The CDR3 extends over 15 amino acids. The CDR3 loop reads CAWSRGTSGRNEQFF. CDR3 sequence (DNA): TGTGCCTGGAGTAGGGGGACTAGCGGGAGAAATGAGCAGTTCTTC.

This chain joins TRBV9 and TRBJ2-5, with D hard to call. The V gene lost 4 bases and the J gene lost 5 bases, with 15 bases spanning the gap. The CDR3 extends over 14 amino acids. Germline lookup yields CDR1 SGDLS and CDR2 YYNGEE. CDR3: CASSLGLSRETQYF. CDR3 in DNA: TGTGCCAGCAGCCTCGGTCTCTCCCGGGAGACCCAGTACTTC.

The rearrangement joins TRBV29-1 to TRBJ2-1; D is perhaps TRBD2 (6 bases). Trimming removed 2 bases at V and 9 bases at J, with 20 bases between. The CDR3 has 15 residues. Germline CDR1 reads SQVTM; CDR2 reads ANQGSEA. This CDR3 reads CSVELRDFPSGEQFF. The CDR3 DNA sequence: TGCAGCGTTGAATTAAGGGACTTCCCATCGGGTGAGCAGTTCTTC.

This clone was detected only a few times. The CDR3, as DNA: TGTGCCAGTAGGCGATCCTCAGGGTCCTTTGGTGAAAAACTGTTTTTT. Amino acid sequence: CASRRSSGSFGEKLFF. V usage is TRBV19 and J usage is TRBJ1-4, with D tentatively TRBD1 (5 bases). Germline CDR1 and CDR2: LNHDA and SQIVND (reference sequence). V was cut by 6 bases and J by 7 bases, with 21 bases left in between. The CDR3 is 16 amino acids.

This clone was observed a single time. The V gene is TRBV5-1, the J gene TRBJ2-6; D is uncertain. V shed 4 bases and J shed 4 bases, with 12 bases lying between them. The length of the CDR3 is 15 residues. The germline CDR1 and CDR2 sequences are SGHRS and YFSETQ. CDR3 bases: TGCGCCAGCAGCCGGGCTGGGTCCGGGGCCAACGTCCTGACTTTC. It translates to CASSRAGSGANVLTF. Full variable domain (outside the CDR3, taken from reference TRBV5-1 and TRBJ2-6): KAGVTQTPRYLIKTRGQQVTLSCSPISGHRSVSWYQQTPGQGLQFLFEYFSETQRNKGNFPGRFSGRQFSNSRSEMNVSTLELGDSALYLCASSRAGSGANVLTFGAGSRLTVL.